This TCR beta chain came from a study of blood T cell repertoires in COVID-19. In the study overall: Whether acute or convalescent, the COVID-19 samples came from the United States, Italy and Spain. Sources were T cells, B-cell-depleted T cells, or PBMCs; the material itself was cDNA or gDNA.

This CDR3 contains 15 residues. V was pared by 4 bases and J by 7 bases, with 6 bases of the junction left unmatched. Germline V CDR1 and CDR2: MDHEN, SYDVKM. TCRdb's table, derived via immunoSEQ multiplex PCR, lists solely in-frame clones and lacks some. This sample has about 150,000 clones; around 85% occur once, and the top ten carry about 6.9%. The Seattle site enrolled patients during active infection and followed them longitudinally. Sequenced material: peripheral blood. This receptor was identified in a man older than 75 with COVID-19, enrolled during active disease. The gene calls are TRBV28 and TRBJ1-6; TRBD1 aligns across 8 bases. In DNA, the CDR3 is TGTGCCAGCAGTTCCGGACAGGGCCCAAATTCACCCCTCCACTTT. Translated: CASSSGQGPNSPLHF.